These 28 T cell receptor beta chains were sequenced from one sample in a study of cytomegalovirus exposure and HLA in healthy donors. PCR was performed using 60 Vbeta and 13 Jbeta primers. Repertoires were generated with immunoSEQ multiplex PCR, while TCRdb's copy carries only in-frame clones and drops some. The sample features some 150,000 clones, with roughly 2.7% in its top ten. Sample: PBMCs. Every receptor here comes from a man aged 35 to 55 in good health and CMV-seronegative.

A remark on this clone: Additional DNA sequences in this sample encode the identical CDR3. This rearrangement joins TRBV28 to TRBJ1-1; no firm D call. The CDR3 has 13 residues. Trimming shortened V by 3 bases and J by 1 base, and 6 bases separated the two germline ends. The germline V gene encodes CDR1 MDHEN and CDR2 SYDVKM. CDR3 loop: CASSLRGNTEAFF. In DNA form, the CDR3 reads TGTGCCAGCAGTTTGCGGGGGAACACTGAAGCTTTCTTT.

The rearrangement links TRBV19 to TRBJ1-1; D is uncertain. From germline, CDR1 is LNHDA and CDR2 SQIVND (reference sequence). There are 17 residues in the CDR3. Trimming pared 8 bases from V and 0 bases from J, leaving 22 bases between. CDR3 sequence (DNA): TGTGCCAGTGGGCGGGCACTTCGAAACTTAATGAACACTGAAGCTTTCTTT. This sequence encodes CASGRALRNLMNTEAFF.

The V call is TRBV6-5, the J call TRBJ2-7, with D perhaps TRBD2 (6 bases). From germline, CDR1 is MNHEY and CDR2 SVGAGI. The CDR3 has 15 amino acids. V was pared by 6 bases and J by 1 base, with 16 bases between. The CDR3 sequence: CASRPSGTLSYEQYF. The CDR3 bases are TGTGCCAGCAGGCCCTCCGGGACTCTTTCCTACGAGCAGTACTTC.

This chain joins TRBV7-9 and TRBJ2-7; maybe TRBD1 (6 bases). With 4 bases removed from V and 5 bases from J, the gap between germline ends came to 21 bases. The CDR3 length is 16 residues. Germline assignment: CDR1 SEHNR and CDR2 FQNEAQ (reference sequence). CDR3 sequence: CASSSSNRVLRNEQYF. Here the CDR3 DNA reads TGTGCCAGCAGCTCGTCAAACAGGGTTTTGCGGAACGAGCAGTACTTC.

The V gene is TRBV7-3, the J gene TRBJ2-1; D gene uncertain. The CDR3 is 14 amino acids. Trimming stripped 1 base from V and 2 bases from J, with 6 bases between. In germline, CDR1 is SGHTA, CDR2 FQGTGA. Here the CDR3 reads CASSLSGTYNEQFF. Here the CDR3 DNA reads TGTGCCAGCAGCTTAAGCGGAACCTACAATGAGCAGTTCTTC.

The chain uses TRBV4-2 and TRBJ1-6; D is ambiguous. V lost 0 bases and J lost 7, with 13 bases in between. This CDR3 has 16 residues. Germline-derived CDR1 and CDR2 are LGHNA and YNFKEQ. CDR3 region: CASSQEGPGGNSPLHF. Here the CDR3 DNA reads TGTGCCAGCAGCCAAGAAGGTCCCGGAGGAAATTCACCCCTCCACTTT.

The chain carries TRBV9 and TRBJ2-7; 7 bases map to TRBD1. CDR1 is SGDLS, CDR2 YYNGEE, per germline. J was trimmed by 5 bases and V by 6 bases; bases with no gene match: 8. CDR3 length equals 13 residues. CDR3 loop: CASTGDRENEQYF. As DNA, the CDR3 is TGTGCCAGCACCGGTGACAGGGAGAACGAGCAGTACTTC.

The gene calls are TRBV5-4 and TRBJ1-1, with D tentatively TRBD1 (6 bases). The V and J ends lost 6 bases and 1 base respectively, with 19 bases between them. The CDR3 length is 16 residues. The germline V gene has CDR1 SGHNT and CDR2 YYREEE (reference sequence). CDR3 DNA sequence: TGTGCCAGCAACAAAATCCGGGACACTTCGAACACTGAAGCTTTCTTT. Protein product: CASNKIRDTSNTEAFF.

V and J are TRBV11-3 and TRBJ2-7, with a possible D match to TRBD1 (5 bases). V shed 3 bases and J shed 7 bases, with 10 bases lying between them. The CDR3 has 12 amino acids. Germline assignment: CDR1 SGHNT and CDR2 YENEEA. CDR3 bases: TGTGCCAGCAGCTTGGGGCAGAGTGAGCAGTACTTC. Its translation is CASSLGQSEQYF.

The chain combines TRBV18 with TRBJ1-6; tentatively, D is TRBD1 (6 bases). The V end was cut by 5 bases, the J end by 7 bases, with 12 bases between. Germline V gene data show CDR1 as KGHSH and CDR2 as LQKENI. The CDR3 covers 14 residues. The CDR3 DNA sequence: TGTGCCAGCTCAGCGGCAGGGGTCAATTCACCCCTCCACTTT. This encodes CASSAAGVNSPLHF.

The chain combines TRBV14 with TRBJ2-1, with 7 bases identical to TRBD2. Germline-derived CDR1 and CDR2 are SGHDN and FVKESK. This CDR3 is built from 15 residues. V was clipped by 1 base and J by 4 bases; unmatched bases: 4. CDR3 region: CASSQAGTTYNEQFF. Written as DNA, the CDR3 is TGTGCCAGCAGCCAAGCCGGGACTACTTACAATGAGCAGTTCTTC.

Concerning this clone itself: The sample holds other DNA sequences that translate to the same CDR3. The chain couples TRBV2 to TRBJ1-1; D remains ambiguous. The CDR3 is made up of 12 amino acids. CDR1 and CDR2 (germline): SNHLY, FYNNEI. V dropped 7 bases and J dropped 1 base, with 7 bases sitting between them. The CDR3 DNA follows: TGTGCCAGCACCCTCTCGAACACTGAAGCTTTCTTT. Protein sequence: CASTLSNTEAFF.

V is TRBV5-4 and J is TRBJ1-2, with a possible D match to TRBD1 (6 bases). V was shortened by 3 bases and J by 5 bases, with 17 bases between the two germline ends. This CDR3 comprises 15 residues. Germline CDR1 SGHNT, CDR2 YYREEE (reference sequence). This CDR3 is CASSSGDRIGYGYTF. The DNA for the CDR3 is TGTGCCAGCAGCTCAGGTGACAGGATAGGGTATGGCTACACCTTC.

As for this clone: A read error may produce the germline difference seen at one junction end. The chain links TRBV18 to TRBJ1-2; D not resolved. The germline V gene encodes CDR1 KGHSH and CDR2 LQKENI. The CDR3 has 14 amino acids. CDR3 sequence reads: CASSPIQNTATIAF. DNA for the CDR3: TGTGCCAGCTCACCGATACAAAACACGGCGACTATAGCCTTC.

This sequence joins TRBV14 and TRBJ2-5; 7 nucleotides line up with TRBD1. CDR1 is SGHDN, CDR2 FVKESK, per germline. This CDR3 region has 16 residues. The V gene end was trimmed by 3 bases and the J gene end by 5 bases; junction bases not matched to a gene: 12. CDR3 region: CASSQSFTGVRETQYF. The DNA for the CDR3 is TGTGCCAGCAGCCAGAGCTTTACAGGGGTTCGGGAGACCCAGTACTTC. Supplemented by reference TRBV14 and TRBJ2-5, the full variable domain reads EAGVTQFPSHSVIEKGQTVTLRCDPISGHDNLYWYRRVMGKEIKFLLHFVKESKQDESGMPNNRFLAERTGGTYSTLKVQPAELEDSGVYFCASSQSFTGVRETQYFGPGTRLLVL.

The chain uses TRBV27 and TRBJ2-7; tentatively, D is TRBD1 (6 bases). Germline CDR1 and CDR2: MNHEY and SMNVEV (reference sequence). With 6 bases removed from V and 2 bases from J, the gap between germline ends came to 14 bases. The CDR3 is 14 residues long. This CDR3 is CASRGTFVAYEQYF. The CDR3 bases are TGTGCCAGCAGGGGGACATTTGTAGCCTACGAGCAGTACTTC.

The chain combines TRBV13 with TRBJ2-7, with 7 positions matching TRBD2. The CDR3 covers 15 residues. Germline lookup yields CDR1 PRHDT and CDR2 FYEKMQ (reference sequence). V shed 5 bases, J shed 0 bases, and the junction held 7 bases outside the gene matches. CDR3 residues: CASSTQPGGSYEQYF. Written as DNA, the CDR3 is TGTGCCAGCAGCACCCAGCCGGGGGGCTCCTACGAGCAGTACTTC.

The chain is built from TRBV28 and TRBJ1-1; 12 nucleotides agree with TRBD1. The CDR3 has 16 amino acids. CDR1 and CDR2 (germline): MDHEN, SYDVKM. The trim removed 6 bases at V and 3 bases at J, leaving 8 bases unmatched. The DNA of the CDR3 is TGTGCCAGCAGCCGGGACAGGGGGCGAGGGGACACTGAAGCTTTCTTT. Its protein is CASSRDRGRGDTEAFF.

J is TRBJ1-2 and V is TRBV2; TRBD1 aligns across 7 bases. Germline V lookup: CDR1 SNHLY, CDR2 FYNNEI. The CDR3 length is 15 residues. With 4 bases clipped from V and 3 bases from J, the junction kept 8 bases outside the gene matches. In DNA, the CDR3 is TGTGCCAGCAGTGCTTCCGGGGACAGTTACTATGGCTACACCTTC. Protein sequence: CASSASGDSYYGYTF.

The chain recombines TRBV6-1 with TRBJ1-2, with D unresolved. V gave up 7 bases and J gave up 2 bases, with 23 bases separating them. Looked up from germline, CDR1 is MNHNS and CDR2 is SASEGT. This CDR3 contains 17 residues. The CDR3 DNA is TGTGCCAGCATTGAGGTGGCGGGTTATCTCGCAAACTATGGCTACACCTTC. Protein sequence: CASIEVAGYLANYGYTF.

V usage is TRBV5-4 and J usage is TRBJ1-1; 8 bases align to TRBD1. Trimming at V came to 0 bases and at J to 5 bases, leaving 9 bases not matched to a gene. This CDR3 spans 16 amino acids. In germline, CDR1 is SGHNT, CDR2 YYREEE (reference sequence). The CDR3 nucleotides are TGTGCCAGCAGCTTGGCGGGTGGCAGGGGGCAAACTGAAGCTTTCTTT. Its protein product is CASSLAGGRGQTEAFF.

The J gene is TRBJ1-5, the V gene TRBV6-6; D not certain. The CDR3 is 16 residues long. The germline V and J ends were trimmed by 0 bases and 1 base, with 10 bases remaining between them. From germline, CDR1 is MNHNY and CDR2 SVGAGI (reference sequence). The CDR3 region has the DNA TGTGCCAGCAGTTACTCGACGGGAATCAGCAATCAGCCCCAGCATTTT. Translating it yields CASSYSTGISNQPQHF.

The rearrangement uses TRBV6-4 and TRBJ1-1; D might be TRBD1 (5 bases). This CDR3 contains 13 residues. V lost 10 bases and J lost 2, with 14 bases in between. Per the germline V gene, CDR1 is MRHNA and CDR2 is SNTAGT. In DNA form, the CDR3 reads TGTGCCACCTCGGGGGGGGATAACACTGAAGCTTTCTTT. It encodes CATSGGDNTEAFF.

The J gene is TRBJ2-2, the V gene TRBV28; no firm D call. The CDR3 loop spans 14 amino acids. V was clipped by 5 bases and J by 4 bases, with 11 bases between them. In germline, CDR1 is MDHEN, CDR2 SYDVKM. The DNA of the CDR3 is TGTGCCAGCAGTCCTATAAGAACCACCGGGGAGCTGTTTTTT. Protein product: CASSPIRTTGELFF.

CDR3 sequence reads: CASSLVRSGETQYF. In nucleotides, the CDR3 is TGTGCCAGCAGCTTAGTCCGGTCGGGGGAGACCCAGTACTTC. V is TRBV7-9 and J is TRBJ2-5; weak D call: TRBD2 (5 bases). Trimming shortened V by 1 base and J by 5 bases, and 11 bases separated the two germline ends. This CDR3 has 14 residues. Germline CDR1 is SEHNR and CDR2 is FQNEAQ (reference sequence).

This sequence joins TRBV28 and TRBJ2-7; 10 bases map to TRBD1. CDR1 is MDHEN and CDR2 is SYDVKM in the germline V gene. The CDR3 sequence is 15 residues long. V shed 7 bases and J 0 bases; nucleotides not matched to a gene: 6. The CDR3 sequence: CASIPRDRGSYEQYF. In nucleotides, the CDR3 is TGTGCCAGCATCCCCCGGGACAGGGGCTCCTACGAGCAGTACTTC.

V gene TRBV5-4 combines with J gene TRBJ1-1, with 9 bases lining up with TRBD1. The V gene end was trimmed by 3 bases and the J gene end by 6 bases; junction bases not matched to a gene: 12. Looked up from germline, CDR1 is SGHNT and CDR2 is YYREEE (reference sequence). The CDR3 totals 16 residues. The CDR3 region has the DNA TGTGCCAGCAGCTCTAATGACAGGGGGGCGGCGGCTGAAGCTTTCTTT. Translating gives CASSSNDRGAAAEAFF.

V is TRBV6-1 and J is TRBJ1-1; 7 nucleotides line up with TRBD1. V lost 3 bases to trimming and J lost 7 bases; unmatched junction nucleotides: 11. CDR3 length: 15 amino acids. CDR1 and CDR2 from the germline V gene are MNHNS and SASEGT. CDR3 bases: TGTGCCAGCAGTGAGATGTTGGGACAGCTCCGTGAAGCTTTCTTT. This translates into CASSEMLGQLREAFF.